The source of this TCR beta chain is a study of T cells in Graves' hyperthyroidism and ophthalmopathy. Study-level findings and limits: In the analysis, a 13 V-J model separated ophthalmopathy from stable hyperthyroidism. Peripheral blood also featured most of the thyroid clonotypes expanded above 0.001.

In regard to this clonotype: No antigen is known for it.

Germline V gene lookup returns CDR1 LGHNA and CDR2 YSLEER. The CDR3 consists of 15 residues. V was cut by 0 bases and J by 3 bases, with 11 bases left in between. TCR beta CDR3 regions were amplified from RNA transcripts. A set of HTBI primers served as the primers for a first-round RT-PCR of the TCR CDR3. TCRdb processed the multiplex PCR reads anew with MiXCR; each CDR3 protein has one entry. The table shows about 210,000 distinct CDR3 sequences, with around 17% occurring only once. Newly diagnosed hyperthyroidism patients aged 18 to 65 years had disease lasting under 2 months. Fresh peripheral blood, 7.5 to 10 ml, yielded the PBMCs.

The rearrangement links TRBV4-3 to TRBJ2-5; D possibly corresponds to TRBD1 (6 bases). Sequencing was done on a sample of blood. This receptor was taken from a man aged 35 to 55 with Graves' hyperthyroidism. CDR3 region: CASSQDQGKEETQYF. Written as DNA, the CDR3 is TGCGCCAGCAGCCAAGATCAGGGGAAGGAAGAGACCCAGTACTTC.